These 25 T cell receptor beta chains were sequenced from one sample in a study of cytotoxic CD8 clonotypes in ibrutinib-treated CLL. The assay was immunoSEQ multiplex PCR, and TCRdb's table has in-frame clones only and misses some. The sample includes around 200,000 clones, roughly three quarters of them seen just once. Material: PBMCs, obtained after 12 months of ibrutinib treatment. The receptors were sampled from a human donor with chronic lymphocytic leukemia.

J is TRBJ2-2 and V is TRBV7-9; unclear D gene. Deletions cut 1 base from V and 4 bases from J, with 4 bases between. Germline V gene data show CDR1 as SEHNR and CDR2 as FQNEAQ (reference sequence). This CDR3 comprises 13 residues. Here the CDR3 reads CASSLDVTGELFF. CDR3 nucleotide sequence: TGTGCCAGCAGCTTAGATGTCACCGGGGAGCTGTTTTTT.

The V and J genes are TRBV19 and TRBJ2-2; TRBD2 aligns across 9 bases. The CDR3 has 15 amino acids. CDR1 is LNHDA and CDR2 is SQIVND in the germline V gene (reference sequence). J gave up 3 bases and V 5 bases, and 4 bases lay outside the gene matches. CDR3 nucleotides: TGTGCCAGTAGTTTTCCTAGCGGGGACACCGGGGAGCTGTTTTTT. Amino acids: CASSFPSGDTGELFF.

The chain carries TRBV6-4 and TRBJ2-1; D perhaps matches TRBD2 (5 bases). Trimming removed 3 bases from V and 0 bases from J, with 9 bases in between. This CDR3 contains 15 residues. CDR1 and CDR2 from the germline V gene are MRHNA and SNTAGT. In DNA, the CDR3 is TGTGCCAGCAGTGAGAGGGCAGGCTCCTACAATGAGCAGTTCTTC. This sequence encodes CASSERAGSYNEQFF.

The chain uses TRBV29-1 and TRBJ1-4; tentative D call: TRBD1 (5 bases). Germline CDR1 and CDR2: SQVTM and ANQGSEA. Trimming cost V 3 bases and J 1 base, with 6 bases left between them. The CDR3 loop spans 13 amino acids. The CDR3, as DNA: TGCAGCGTTGACGGGGGAACTAATGAAAAACTGTTTTTT. It yields the protein CSVDGGTNEKLFF. Full variable domain (outside the CDR3, taken from reference TRBV29-1 and TRBJ1-4): SAVISQKPSRDICQRGTSLTIQCQVDSQVTMMFWYRQQPGQSLTLIATANQGSEATYESGFVIDKFPISRPNLTFSTLTVSNMSPEDSSIYLCSVDGGTNEKLFFGSGTQLSVL.

This clone turned up a few times. The rearrangement links TRBV6-5 to TRBJ1-2; weak D call: TRBD1 (5 bases). Germline CDR1 reads MNHEY; CDR2 reads SVGAGI. V was clipped by 7 bases and J by 8 bases, with 14 bases between them. The CDR3 extends over 12 amino acids. CDR3: CASTAGFQGYTF. The CDR3 bases are TGTGCCAGCACCGCAGGGTTCCAAGGCTACACCTTC.

This clone was seen more than once but under ten times. The CDR3 nucleotides are TGTGCCAGCAGCCAAGACCCTGGGGGAAAGGACAACTATGGCTACACCTTC. This encodes CASSQDPGGKDNYGYTF. The chain recombines TRBV5-4 with TRBJ1-2; a weak D match, TRBD1 (5 bases). V dropped 4 bases and J dropped 2 bases, with 21 bases sitting between them. The CDR3 has 17 residues. The germline V gene has CDR1 SGHNT and CDR2 YYREEE (reference sequence). Filled out from reference TRBV5-4 and TRBJ1-2, the complete variable domain reads ETGVTQSPTHLIKTRGQQVTLRCSSQSGHNTVSWYQQALGQGPQFIFQYYREEENGRGNFPPRFSGLQFPNYSSELNVNALELDDSALYLCASSQDPGGKDNYGYTFGSGTRLTVV.

The rearrangement links TRBV18 to TRBJ1-3; D may be TRBD1 (5 bases). Trimming stripped 0 bases from V and 0 bases from J, with 12 bases between. Looked up from germline, CDR1 is KGHSH and CDR2 is LQKENI. This CDR3 contains 17 residues. CDR3 DNA: TGTGCCAGCTCACCACCGGCTCAGGGCTACTCTGGAAACACCATATATTTT. Translated: CASSPPAQGYSGNTIYF.

This clone was detected once. This chain connects TRBV5-6 to TRBJ1-2; 9 positions match TRBD1. V lost 1 base and J lost 0; bases outside the gene matches: 7. Germline CDR1 is SGHDT and CDR2 is YYEEEE. The CDR3 length is 17 residues. The CDR3 sequence: CASSLKNRGHPNYGYTF. For the CDR3, the DNA is TGTGCCAGCAGCTTGAAGAACAGGGGGCACCCTAACTATGGCTACACCTTC.

This clone was found a few times. J is TRBJ2-7 and V is TRBV4-1, with D uncertain. Deletions cut 1 base from V and 2 bases from J, with 12 bases between. Germline CDR1 reads MGHRA; CDR2 reads YSYEKL. This CDR3 has 15 residues. This chain's CDR3 is CASSQVGQTTYEQYF. The CDR3 region has the DNA TGCGCCAGCAGCCAAGTCGGGCAGACGACCTACGAGCAGTACTTC.

The chain is built from TRBV1 and TRBJ1-4. TRBV1 constitutes a pseudogene. CDR3 size: 14 residues. The CDR3 protein is CTSVFITTNEKLFF. In nucleotides, the CDR3 is TGCACCAGCGTATTCATCACAACTAATGAAAAACTGTTTTTT.

The V call is TRBV7-9, the J call TRBJ1-2; 8 nucleotides align to TRBD1. With 2 bases clipped from V and 6 bases from J, the junction kept 8 bases outside the gene matches. Germline CDR1 and CDR2: SEHNR and FQNEAQ (reference sequence). This CDR3 region has 15 residues. CDR3 sequence (DNA): TGTGCCAGCAGCTTACTAGCCGGACAGGGCGATGGCTACACCTTC. It specifies CASSLLAGQGDGYTF. Full variable domain (outside the CDR3, taken from reference TRBV7-9 and TRBJ1-2): DTGVSQNPRHKITKRGQNVTFRCDPISEHNRLYWYRQTLGQGPEFLTYFQNEAQLEKSRLLSDRFSAERPKGSFSTLEIQRTEQGDSAMYLCASSLLAGQGDGYTFGSGTRLTVV.

This clone was observed once. The chain uses TRBV27 and TRBJ1-2; possible D gene TRBD1, 5 bases. This CDR3 region has 16 residues. Germline V CDR1 and CDR2: MNHEY, SMNVEV (reference sequence). Trimming took 7 bases from V and 5 from J, leaving 23 bases between them. The CDR3 loop is CASNPRRGLRPYGYTF. In DNA form, the CDR3 reads TGTGCCAGCAATCCCCGCCGGGGCCTTAGGCCTTATGGCTACACCTTC.

The chain is built from TRBV7-9 and TRBJ2-5; TRBD2 matches at 9 bases. The CDR3 is 18 amino acids. Germline V gene data show CDR1 as SEHNR and CDR2 as FQNEAQ (reference sequence). Trimming cost V 5 bases and J 5 bases; bases outside gene matches: 18. The CDR3 DNA reads as TGTGCCAGCAGCGCCGGACTAGCGACAAACCAGAATTTTGAGACCCAGTACTTC. This sequence encodes CASSAGLATNQNFETQYF. Using reference TRBV7-9 and TRBJ2-5 for the parts outside the CDR3, the full variable domain is DTGVSQNPRHKITKRGQNVTFRCDPISEHNRLYWYRQTLGQGPEFLTYFQNEAQLEKSRLLSDRFSAERPKGSFSTLEIQRTEQGDSAMYLCASSAGLATNQNFETQYFGPGTRLLVL.

The chain links TRBV6-5 to TRBJ2-7; 7 bases fit TRBD1. In germline, CDR1 is MNHEY, CDR2 SVGAGI. This CDR3 has 14 amino acids. J gave up 2 bases and V 7 bases, and 8 bases lay outside the gene matches. The CDR3, as DNA: TGTGCCAGCACGACCGGGACAGCCCCCTACGAGCAGTACTTC. Its translation: CASTTGTAPYEQYF.

This clone was observed many times. The J gene is TRBJ1-2, the V gene TRBV27, with TRBD1 identical over 8 bases. J gave up 7 bases and V 5 bases, and 9 bases lay outside the gene matches. CDR3 size: 14 residues. The germline V gene encodes CDR1 MNHEY and CDR2 SMNVEV (reference sequence). Written as DNA, the CDR3 is TGTGCCAGCAGTACAGGACAGGGTGGATCTGGCTACACCTTC. Translating it yields CASSTGQGGSGYTF.

This clone was counted a single time. V usage is TRBV6-1 and J usage is TRBJ2-5, with 8 bases matching TRBD2. Germline CDR1 and CDR2: MNHNS and SASEGT. With 6 bases clipped from V and 1 base from J, the junction kept 4 bases outside the gene matches. CDR3 length: 14 residues. CDR3 DNA sequence: TGTGCCAGCAGCTTAGCGGGGACCCAAGAGACCCAGTACTTC. Its protein is CASSLAGTQETQYF.

The rearrangement links TRBV6-6 to TRBJ1-2; D remains unclear. V lost 0 bases, J lost 4 bases, and 6 bases lay in between. CDR1 is MNHNY, CDR2 SVGAGI, per germline (reference sequence). There are 13 residues in the CDR3. As DNA, the CDR3 is TGTGCCAGCAGTTACTCCGGCAGCTATGGCTACACCTTC. As protein: CASSYSGSYGYTF.

This clone was observed a single time. The genes are TRBV7-9 and TRBJ2-1, with a tentative D call TRBD2 (7 bases). The CDR3 runs 17 residues. The germline CDR1 and CDR2 sequences are SEHNR and FQNEAQ (reference sequence). Trimming took off 1 base at V and 2 bases at J, with 15 bases between the two ends. CDR3 protein: CASSLGLGGQAYNEQFF. The CDR3, as DNA: TGTGCCAGCAGCTTAGGGCTGGGGGGGCAAGCCTACAATGAGCAGTTCTTC.

V gene TRBV28 combines with J gene TRBJ2-6; a possible D gene is TRBD1 (6 bases). The CDR3 runs to 16 residues. V was clipped by 6 bases and J by 2 bases, with 14 bases between them. Germline CDR1 MDHEN, CDR2 SYDVKM. The CDR3 sequence: CASREDSWAGANVLTF. The CDR3 DNA follows: TGTGCCAGCAGGGAGGACAGTTGGGCTGGGGCCAACGTCCTGACTTTC.

This clone was seen a few times. The gene calls are TRBV25-1 and TRBJ2-7; D uncertain. In germline, CDR1 is MGHDK, CDR2 SYGVNS. V lost 3 bases and J 12 bases, leaving 12 bases between the germline ends. There are 11 residues in the CDR3. CDR3 DNA: TGTGCCAGCAGTGACCGAGATCACGCGTACTTC. This gives the protein CASSDRDHAYF.

The chain joins TRBV18 to TRBJ2-7; 7 nucleotides match TRBD1. The CDR3 loop spans 13 amino acids. V lost 3 bases to trimming and J lost 9 bases; unmatched junction nucleotides: 8. Germline V gene sequence: CDR1 KGHSH, CDR2 LQKENI. CDR3 DNA sequence: TGTGCCAGCTCACCCCATGACAGGGAAGGGCAGTACTTC. Its protein product is CASSPHDREGQYF.

This clone was detected only once. The CDR3 DNA reads TGTGCCAGCAGCCAAGATCAGATAGCGGGGGCCCTTTTGTATGAGCAGTTCTTC. Its translation: CASSQDQIAGALLYEQFF. The chain joins TRBV4-2 to TRBJ2-1, with 9 bases aligning to TRBD2. The CDR3 extends over 18 amino acids. The trim removed 0 bases at V and 8 bases at J, leaving 14 bases unmatched. Germline CDR1 is LGHNA and CDR2 is YNFKEQ.

This chain joins TRBV13 and TRBJ2-3; TRBD2 matches 13 bases. Germline assignment: CDR1 PRHDT and CDR2 FYEKMQ (reference sequence). J lost 5 bases, V lost 5 bases, and 16 bases had no gene match. CDR3 size: 19 residues. CDR3 sequence reads: CASSPTSGGAENGLDTQYF. The CDR3 DNA follows: TGTGCCAGCAGCCCCACTAGCGGGGGGGCCGAGAATGGTTTAGATACGCAGTATTTT.

This sequence joins TRBV7-8 and TRBJ1-5; a possible D gene is TRBD1 (5 bases). Germline V gene sequence: CDR1 SGHVS, CDR2 FQNEAQ. The CDR3 is 16 residues long. The ends were cut back, 7 bases at V and 1 base at J, with 17 bases in the middle. The CDR3 sequence: CASTGARGGSNQPQHF. The CDR3 nucleotides read TGTGCCAGCACCGGGGCCAGAGGAGGGAGCAATCAGCCCCAGCATTTT.

This chain links TRBV19 with TRBJ2-5; the match to TRBD2 covers 15 bases. Germline trimming cut 6 bases from V and 9 bases from J; bases unmatched to any gene: 14. The CDR3 contains 17 residues. Germline CDR1 LNHDA, CDR2 SQIVND (reference sequence). CDR3 bases: TGTGCCAGTAGCATTAGCGTTTTTGGACTAGCGGGGGGGGCCCAGTACTTC. This sequence encodes CASSISVFGLAGGAQYF.